The T cell receptor (beta chain) described here comes from a study of radiotherapy plus CTLA-4 blockade in lung cancer. Whole-study context: Objective responses were recorded in 15% to 20% of patients, with disease control recorded in 25% to 35%.

Clones were sequenced by immunoSEQ multiplex PCR, and TCRdb holds only the in-frame ones, with some missing. In the table there are some 50,000 clones, around 77% of which are singletons. It was focal radiation plus CTLA-4 blockade with ipilimumab that patients with chemo-refractory metastatic non-small-cell lung cancer received. General study points: Blood TCR clones of tumor origin expanded after radiotherapy plus ipilimumab. The authors reported that early blood T cell clone dynamics, with interferon-beta, best predicted response.

Turning to this clone: Its antigen is not known.

The receptor was isolated from a human donor with non-small cell lung cancer who had stable disease on radiotherapy plus ipilimumab. The sample consisted of peripheral blood, taken from a patient treated with radiotherapy plus ipilimumab.

The CDR3 here is CASSEAGGLSGTEAFF. The CDR3 bases are TGTGCCAGCAGTGAAGCAGGGGGACTATCGGGCACTGAAGCTTTCTTT. The V and J genes are TRBV6-1 and TRBJ1-1; D might be TRBD1 (6 bases). Germline lookup yields CDR1 MNHNS and CDR2 SASEGT. The CDR3 spans 16 residues. V was trimmed by 0 bases and J by 4 bases, leaving 15 bases between them.